This T cell receptor (beta chain) stems from a study of blood T cell repertoires in COVID-19. At the level of the study: PBMCs, B-cell-depleted T cells, or T cells were the source of the cDNA or gDNA that made up the material.

The study recruited people aged roughly 18 to 95 years across roughly 25 US areas. Participant-reported clinical history was the basis for cohort assignment. The length of the CDR3 is 14 residues. CDR1 and CDR2 (germline): SGHNT, YYREEE (reference sequence). V gave up 6 bases and J gave up 4 bases, with 14 bases separating them. Original handling: Estimation of nucleated cell counts relied on the amplification of reference gene primers. Assay: immunoSEQ multiplex PCR; the TCRdb copy retains only in-frame clones and omits some. The V and J calls and clone size are taken from that table; D and trimming were inferred from the DNA. The sample carries roughly 290,000 clones, roughly 89% recorded once.

This chain connects TRBV5-4 to TRBJ2-1; D may be TRBD2 (6 bases). The sequencing sample was made of PBMCs or T cells enriched from blood (not recorded which). The sequence was obtained from a woman between 18 and 30 years old with acute COVID-19. In DNA form, the CDR3 reads TGTGCCAGCAACAACCTACTAGCTTACAATGAGCAGTTCTTC. Its protein product is CASNNLLAYNEQFF.